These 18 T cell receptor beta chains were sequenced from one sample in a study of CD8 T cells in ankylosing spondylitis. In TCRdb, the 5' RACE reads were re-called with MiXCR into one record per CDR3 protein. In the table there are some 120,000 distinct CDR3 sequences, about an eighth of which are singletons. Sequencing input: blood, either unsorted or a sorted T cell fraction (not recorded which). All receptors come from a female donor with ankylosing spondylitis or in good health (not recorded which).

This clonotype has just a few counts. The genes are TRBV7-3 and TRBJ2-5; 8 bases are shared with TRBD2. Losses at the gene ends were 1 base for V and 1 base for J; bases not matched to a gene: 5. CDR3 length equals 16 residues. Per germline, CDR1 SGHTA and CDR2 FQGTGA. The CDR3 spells CASSLNSGDSQETQYF. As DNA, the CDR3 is TGTGCCAGCAGCTTAAATAGCGGGGACTCCCAAGAGACCCAGTACTTC.

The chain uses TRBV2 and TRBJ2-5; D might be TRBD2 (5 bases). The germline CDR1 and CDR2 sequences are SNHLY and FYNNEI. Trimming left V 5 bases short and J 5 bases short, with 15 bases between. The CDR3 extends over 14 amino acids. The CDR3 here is CASSNSGIRETQYF. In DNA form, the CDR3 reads TGTGCCAGCAGTAACTCCGGGATTAGGGAGACCCAGTACTTC.

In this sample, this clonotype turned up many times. The CDR3 DNA is TGCGCCAGCAGCTTGCACAGGGAAATCTACGAGCAGTACTTC. As protein: CASSLHREIYEQYF. The chain couples TRBV5-1 to TRBJ2-7, with D possibly matching TRBD1 (6 bases). V lost 1 base, J lost 3 bases, and 11 bases lay in between. The CDR3 sequence is 14 residues long. Per the germline V gene, CDR1 is SGHRS and CDR2 is YFSETQ.

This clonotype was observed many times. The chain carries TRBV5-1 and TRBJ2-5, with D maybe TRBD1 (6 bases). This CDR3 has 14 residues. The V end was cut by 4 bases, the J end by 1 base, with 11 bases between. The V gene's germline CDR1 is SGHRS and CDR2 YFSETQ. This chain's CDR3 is CASSLGQLQETQYF. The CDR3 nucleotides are TGCGCCAGCAGCCTAGGACAGCTCCAAGAGACCCAGTACTTC. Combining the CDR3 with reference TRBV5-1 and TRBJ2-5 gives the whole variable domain KAGVTQTPRYLIKTRGQQVTLSCSPISGHRSVSWYQQTPGQGLQFLFEYFSETQRNKGNFPGRFSGRQFSNSRSEMNVSTLELGDSALYLCASSLGQLQETQYFGPGTRLLVL.

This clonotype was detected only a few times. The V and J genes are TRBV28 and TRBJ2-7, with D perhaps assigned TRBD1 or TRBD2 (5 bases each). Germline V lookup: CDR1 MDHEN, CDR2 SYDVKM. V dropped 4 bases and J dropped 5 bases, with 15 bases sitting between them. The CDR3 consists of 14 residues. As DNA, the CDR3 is TGTGCCAGCAGTTCCGTATGGGGGATGGACGAGCAGTACTTC. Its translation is CASSSVWGMDEQYF.

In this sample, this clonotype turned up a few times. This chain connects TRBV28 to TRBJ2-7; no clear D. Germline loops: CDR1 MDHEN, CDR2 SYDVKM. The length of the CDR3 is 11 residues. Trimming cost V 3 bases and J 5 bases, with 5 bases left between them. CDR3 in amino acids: CASSFQHEQYF. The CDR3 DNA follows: TGTGCCAGCAGTTTTCAACACGAGCAGTACTTC.

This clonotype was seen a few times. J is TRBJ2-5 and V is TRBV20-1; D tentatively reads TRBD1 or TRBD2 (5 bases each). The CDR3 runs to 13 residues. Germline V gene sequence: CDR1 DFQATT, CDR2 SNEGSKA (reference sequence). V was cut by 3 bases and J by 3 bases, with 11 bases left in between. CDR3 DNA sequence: TGCAGTGCTAGGGGGCAGACTAAAGAGACCCAGTACTTC. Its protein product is CSARGQTKETQYF.

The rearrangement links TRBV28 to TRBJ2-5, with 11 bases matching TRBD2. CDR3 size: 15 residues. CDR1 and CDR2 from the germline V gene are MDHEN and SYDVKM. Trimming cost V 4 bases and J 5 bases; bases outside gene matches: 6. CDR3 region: CASSSLAGGSETQYF. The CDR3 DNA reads TGTGCCAGCAGTTCCCTAGCGGGGGGATCGGAGACCCAGTACTTC.

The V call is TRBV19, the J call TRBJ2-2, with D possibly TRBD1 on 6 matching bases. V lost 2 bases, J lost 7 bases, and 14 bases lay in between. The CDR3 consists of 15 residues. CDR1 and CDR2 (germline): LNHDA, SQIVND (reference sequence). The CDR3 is CASSIFAGEHGELFF. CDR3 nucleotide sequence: TGTGCCAGTAGTATATTCGCAGGGGAACACGGGGAGCTGTTTTTT.

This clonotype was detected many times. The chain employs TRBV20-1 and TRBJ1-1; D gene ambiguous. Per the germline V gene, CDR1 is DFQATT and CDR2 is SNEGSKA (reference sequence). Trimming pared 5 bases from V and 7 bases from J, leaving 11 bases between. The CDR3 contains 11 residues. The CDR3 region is CSAADLGEAFF. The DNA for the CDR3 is TGCAGTGCTGCGGACCTCGGTGAAGCTTTCTTT.

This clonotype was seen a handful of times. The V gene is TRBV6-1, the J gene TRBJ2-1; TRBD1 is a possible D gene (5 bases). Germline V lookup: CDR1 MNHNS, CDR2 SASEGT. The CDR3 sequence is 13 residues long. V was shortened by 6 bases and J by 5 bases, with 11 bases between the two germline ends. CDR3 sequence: CASRAAGNNEQFF. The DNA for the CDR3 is TGTGCCAGCAGGGCGGCAGGGAACAATGAGCAGTTCTTC.

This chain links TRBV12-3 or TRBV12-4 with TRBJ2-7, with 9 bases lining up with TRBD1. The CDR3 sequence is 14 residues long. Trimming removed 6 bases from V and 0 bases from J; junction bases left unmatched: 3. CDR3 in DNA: TGTGCCAGCAGCGGGACAGGGAGCTCCTACGAGCAGTACTTC. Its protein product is CASSGTGSSYEQYF.

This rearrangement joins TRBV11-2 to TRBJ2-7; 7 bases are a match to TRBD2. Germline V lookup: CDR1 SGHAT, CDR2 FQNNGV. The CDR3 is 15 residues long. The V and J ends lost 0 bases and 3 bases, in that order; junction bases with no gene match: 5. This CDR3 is CASSLELLAGYEQYF. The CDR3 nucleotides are TGTGCCAGCAGCTTAGAGCTTTTAGCGGGCTACGAGCAGTACTTC.

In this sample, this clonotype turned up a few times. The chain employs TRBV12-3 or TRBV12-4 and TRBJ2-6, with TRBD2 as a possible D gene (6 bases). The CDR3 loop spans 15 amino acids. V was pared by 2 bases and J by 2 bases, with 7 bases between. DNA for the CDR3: TGTGCCAGCAGTTTATGGGGGGCTGGGGCCAACGTCCTGACTTTC. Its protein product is CASSLWGAGANVLTF.

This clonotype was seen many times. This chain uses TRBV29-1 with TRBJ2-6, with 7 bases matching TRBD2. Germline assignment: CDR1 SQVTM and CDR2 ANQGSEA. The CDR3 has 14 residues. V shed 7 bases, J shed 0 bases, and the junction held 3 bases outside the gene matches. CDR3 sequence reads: CSASGDSGANVLTF. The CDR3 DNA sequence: TGCAGCGCCAGCGGGGACTCTGGGGCCAACGTCCTGACTTTC.

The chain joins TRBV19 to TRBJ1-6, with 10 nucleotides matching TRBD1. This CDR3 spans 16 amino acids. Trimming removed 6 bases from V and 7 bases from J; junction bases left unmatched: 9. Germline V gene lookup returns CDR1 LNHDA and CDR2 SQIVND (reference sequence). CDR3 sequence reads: CASRRQGAIWNSPLHF. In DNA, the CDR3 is TGTGCCAGTAGACGACAGGGGGCAATTTGGAATTCACCCCTCCACTTT.

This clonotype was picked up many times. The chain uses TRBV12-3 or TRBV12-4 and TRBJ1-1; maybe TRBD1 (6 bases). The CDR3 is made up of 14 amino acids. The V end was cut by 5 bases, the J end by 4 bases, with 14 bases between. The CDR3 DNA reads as TGTGCCAGCAGTCCTAGGGCGGGGGCCACTGAAGCTTTCTTT. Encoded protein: CASSPRAGATEAFF.

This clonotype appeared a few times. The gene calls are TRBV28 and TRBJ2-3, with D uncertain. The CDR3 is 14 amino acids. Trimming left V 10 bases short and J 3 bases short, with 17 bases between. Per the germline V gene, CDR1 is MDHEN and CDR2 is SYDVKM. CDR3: CATHMAEMTDTQYF. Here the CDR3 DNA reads TGTGCCACCCATATGGCTGAAATGACAGATACGCAGTATTTT.